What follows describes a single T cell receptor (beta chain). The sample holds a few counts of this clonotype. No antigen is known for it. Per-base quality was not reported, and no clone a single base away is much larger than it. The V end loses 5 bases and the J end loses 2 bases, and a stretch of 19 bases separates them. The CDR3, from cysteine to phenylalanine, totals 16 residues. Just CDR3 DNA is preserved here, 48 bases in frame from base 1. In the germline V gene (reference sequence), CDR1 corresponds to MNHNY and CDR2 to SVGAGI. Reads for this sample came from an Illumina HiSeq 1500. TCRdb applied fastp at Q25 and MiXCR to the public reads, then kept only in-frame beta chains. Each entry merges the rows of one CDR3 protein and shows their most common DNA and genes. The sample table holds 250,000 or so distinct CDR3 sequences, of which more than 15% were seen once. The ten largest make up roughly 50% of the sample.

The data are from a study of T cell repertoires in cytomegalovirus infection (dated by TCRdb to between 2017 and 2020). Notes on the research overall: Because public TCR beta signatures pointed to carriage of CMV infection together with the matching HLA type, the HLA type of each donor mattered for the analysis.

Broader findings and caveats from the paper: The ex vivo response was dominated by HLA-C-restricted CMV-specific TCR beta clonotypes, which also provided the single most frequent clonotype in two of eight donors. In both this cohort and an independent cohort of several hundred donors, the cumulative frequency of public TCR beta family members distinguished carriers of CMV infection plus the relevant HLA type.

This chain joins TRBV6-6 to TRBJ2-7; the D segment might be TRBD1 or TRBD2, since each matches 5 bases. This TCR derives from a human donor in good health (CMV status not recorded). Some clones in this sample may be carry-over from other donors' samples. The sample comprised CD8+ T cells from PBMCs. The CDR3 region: CASSTPPGTDTYEQYF. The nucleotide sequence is TGTGCCAGCAGTACGCCTCCCGGGACGGACACCTACGAGCAGTACTTC.